This TCR beta chain was captured by sequencing in a study of control samples from healthy donors and cancer patients. Measured with immunoSEQ multiplex PCR; TCRdb has only the in-frame clones, and not every one. The table shows some 150,000 clones, with roughly 89% occurring only once. Germline CDR1 SEHNR, CDR2 FQNEAQ (reference sequence). V lost 5 bases, J lost 7 bases, and 12 bases lay in between. The length of the CDR3 is 14 residues. Sequencing used blood. This rearrangement joins TRBV7-9 to TRBJ1-6; D perhaps matches TRBD1 (5 bases). The TCR sequence derives from a man younger than 30 in good health. CDR3 amino acids: CASSLGPGNSPLHF. Written as DNA, the CDR3 is TGTGCCAGCAGCCTGGGGCCGGGGAATTCACCCCTCCACTTT.